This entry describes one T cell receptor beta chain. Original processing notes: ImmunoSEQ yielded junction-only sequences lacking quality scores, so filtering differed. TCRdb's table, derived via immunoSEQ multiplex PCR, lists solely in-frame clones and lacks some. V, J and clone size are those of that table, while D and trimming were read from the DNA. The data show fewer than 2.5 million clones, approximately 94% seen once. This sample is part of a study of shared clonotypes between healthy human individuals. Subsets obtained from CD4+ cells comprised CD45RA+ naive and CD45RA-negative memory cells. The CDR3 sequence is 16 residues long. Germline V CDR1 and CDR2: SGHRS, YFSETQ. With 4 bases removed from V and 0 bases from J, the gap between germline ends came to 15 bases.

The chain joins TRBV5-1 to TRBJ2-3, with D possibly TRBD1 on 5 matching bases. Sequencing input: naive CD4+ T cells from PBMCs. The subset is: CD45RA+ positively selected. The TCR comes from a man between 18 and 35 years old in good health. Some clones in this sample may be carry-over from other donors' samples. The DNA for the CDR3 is TGCGCCAGCAGCGCCCAGGGAACCCCTAGCACAGATACGCAGTATTTT. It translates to CASSAQGTPSTDTQYF. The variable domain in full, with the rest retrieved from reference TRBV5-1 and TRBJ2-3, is KAGVTQTPRYLIKTRGQQVTLSCSPISGHRSVSWYQQTPGQGLQFLFEYFSETQRNKGNFPGRFSGRQFSNSRSEMNVSTLELGDSALYLCASSAQGTPSTDTQYFGPGTRLTVL.